A selection of T cell receptor beta chains follows, all from one sample in a study of control samples from healthy donors and cancer patients. Some clones are missing from TCRdb's copy, which holds only in-frame ones; the method was immunoSEQ multiplex PCR. The sample has more than 95,000 clones; 88% are singletons. Input material: blood. The receptors were sampled from a woman in her seventies in good health. The CDR3 runs from the conserved cysteine through the conserved F or W. The D gene is left open where the match is weak. Not all rows give a size; the values are once, few, many and, for expanded clones, a class.

cdr3_nt: TGTGCCAGCAGTCTCGCCTCCTATGGCTACACCTTC; cdr3_aa: CASSLASYGYTF; d_call: .; clone_size: .; j_call: TRBJ1-2; v_call: TRBV12-3/TRBV12-4
cdr3_nt: TGTGCCATCAGCCCTAGCATGAGCTCCTATAATTCACCCCTCCACTTT; cdr3_aa: CAISPSMSSYNSPLHF; d_call: .; clone_size: .; j_call: TRBJ1-6; v_call: TRBV10-3
cdr3_nt: TGCGCCAGCAGTGAGTCTCGGGAGACCCAGTACTTC; cdr3_aa: CASSESRETQYF; d_call: .; clone_size: .; j_call: TRBJ2-5; v_call: TRBV10-2
cdr3_nt: TGTGCCAGCAGCTTAGGGGCGGGCAGCGAGCAGTTCTTC; cdr3_aa: CASSLGAGSEQFF; d_call: .; clone_size: once; j_call: TRBJ2-1; v_call: TRBV7-2
cdr3_nt: TGTGCCAGTAGAGGGAAGTCAGGGAGCAATCAGCCCCAGCATTTT; cdr3_aa: CASRGKSGSNQPQHF; d_call: .; clone_size: .; j_call: TRBJ1-5; v_call: TRBV19
cdr3_nt: TGTGCCATCAGTGAGGGGCAGTTTGACTATAATTCACCCCTCCACTTT; cdr3_aa: CAISEGQFDYNSPLHF; d_call: .; clone_size: once; j_call: TRBJ1-6; v_call: TRBV10-3
cdr3_nt: TGTGCCAGCAGCTCGACAGGGGGGAGTCAGCCCCAGCATTTT; cdr3_aa: CASSSTGGSQPQHF; d_call: TRBD1; clone_size: .; j_call: TRBJ1-5; v_call: TRBV25-1
cdr3_nt: TGTGCCAGTAGTAAGCAGGCGGGGGGCACAGATACGCAGTATTTT; cdr3_aa: CASSKQAGGTDTQYF; d_call: TRBD2; clone_size: .; j_call: TRBJ2-3; v_call: TRBV19
cdr3_nt: TGTGCCAGCAGCTTTACCGTGGGTCACACGGCAGATACGCAGTATTTT; cdr3_aa: CASSFTVGHTADTQYF; d_call: .; clone_size: .; j_call: TRBJ2-3; v_call: TRBV7-2
cdr3_nt: TGTGCCAGCAGCGTCTATGGGACAGGGGGAATCGGCTACACCTTC; cdr3_aa: CASSVYGTGGIGYTF; d_call: TRBD1; clone_size: .; j_call: TRBJ1-2; v_call: TRBV7-2
cdr3_nt: TGTGCCAGCAGCCGAGATCCAGCGGGGGGACCGAGTGGGCAGTATTTT; cdr3_aa: CASSRDPAGGPSGQYF; d_call: TRBD2; clone_size: .; j_call: TRBJ2-3; v_call: TRBV7-8
cdr3_nt: TGTGCCAGCAGCTTGGGGTTCGAGACCCAGTACTTC; cdr3_aa: CASSLGFETQYF; d_call: .; clone_size: .; j_call: TRBJ2-5; v_call: TRBV5-6
cdr3_nt: TGTGCCAGCAGCCTCTCCGGGACAGGAGGCACTGAAGCTTTCTTT; cdr3_aa: CASSLSGTGGTEAFF; d_call: TRBD1; clone_size: .; j_call: TRBJ1-1; v_call: TRBV27
cdr3_nt: TGTGCCAGCAGCTTAGGGGCAGGCTGGGGAAATAACAATGAGCAGTTCTTC; cdr3_aa: CASSLGAGWGNNNEQFF; d_call: .; clone_size: .; j_call: TRBJ2-1; v_call: TRBV7-6
cdr3_nt: TGTGCCAGCAGCTTAGTCAGGTCGGAAGCAGAGACCCAGTACTTC; cdr3_aa: CASSLVRSEAETQYF; d_call: .; clone_size: few; j_call: TRBJ2-5; v_call: TRBV7-2
cdr3_nt: TGCGCCAGCAGCCAAGTTTCGGGGGTTAAGCAGTTCTTC; cdr3_aa: CASSQVSGVKQFF; d_call: .; clone_size: .; j_call: TRBJ2-1; v_call: TRBV4-3
cdr3_nt: TGTGCCACGTCGGGGACGCTAGCCAAAAACATTCAGTACTTC; cdr3_aa: CATSGTLAKNIQYF; d_call: .; clone_size: .; j_call: TRBJ2-4; v_call: TRBV18
cdr3_nt: TGTGCCAGCAGCTTAGCCCAGCGGGGTTACAATGAGCAGTTCTTC; cdr3_aa: CASSLAQRGYNEQFF; d_call: TRBD2; clone_size: .; j_call: TRBJ2-1; v_call: TRBV7-9
cdr3_nt: TGCGCCAGCAGCGAAACACAGGGGAACACTGAAGCTTTCTTT; cdr3_aa: CASSETQGNTEAFF; d_call: .; clone_size: .; j_call: TRBJ1-1; v_call: TRBV5-1
cdr3_nt: TGTGCCAGCAGCTTGGGGGTCTTGGACTATGGCTACACCTTC; cdr3_aa: CASSLGVLDYGYTF; d_call: .; clone_size: .; j_call: TRBJ1-2; v_call: TRBV7-3
cdr3_nt: TGTGCCAGCAGCTTGGTTTGGGGGAGCTCCTACGAGCAGTACTTC; cdr3_aa: CASSLVWGSSYEQYF; d_call: .; clone_size: .; j_call: TRBJ2-7; v_call: TRBV5-6
cdr3_nt: TGTGCCAGCAGCTTAGCGGCTGGTGGGGACTATGGCTACACCTTC; cdr3_aa: CASSLAAGGDYGYTF; d_call: .; clone_size: .; j_call: TRBJ1-2; v_call: TRBV7-6
cdr3_nt: TGTGCCAGTAGTGGGGGCCGGACCACCGTCCCCCAAGAGACCCAGTACTTC; cdr3_aa: CASSGGRTTVPQETQYF; d_call: .; clone_size: .; j_call: TRBJ2-5; v_call: TRBV19
cdr3_nt: TGTGCCACCAGGGGGACATCGAACACTGAAGCTTTCTTT; cdr3_aa: CATRGTSNTEAFF; d_call: .; clone_size: .; j_call: TRBJ1-1; v_call: TRBV24-1
cdr3_nt: TGTGCCAGCAGTGAAATCGGGACGGTAAATGGCTACACCTTC; cdr3_aa: CASSEIGTVNGYTF; d_call: .; clone_size: few; j_call: TRBJ1-2; v_call: TRBV2
cdr3_nt: TGTGCCAGCAGGACGGACAGGGGTGGCTACGAGCAGTACTTC; cdr3_aa: CASRTDRGGYEQYF; d_call: TRBD1; clone_size: .; j_call: TRBJ2-7; v_call: TRBV27
cdr3_nt: TGTGCCACCGGGCCACCTACCCCCCTCTATGGCTACACCTTC; cdr3_aa: CATGPPTPLYGYTF; d_call: .; clone_size: .; j_call: TRBJ1-2; v_call: TRBV6-5
cdr3_nt: TGTGCCAGCAGCTTACTCGGACTAGCGGGGGGGACTAGCACAGATACGCAGTATTTT; cdr3_aa: CASSLLGLAGGTSTDTQYF; d_call: TRBD2; clone_size: .; j_call: TRBJ2-3; v_call: TRBV7-2
cdr3_nt: TGTGCCAGCAGCCTTACCGAAGGGACAGGGGCCGCGGGGGGATCCTACGAGCAGTACTTC; cdr3_aa: CASSLTEGTGAAGGSYEQYF; d_call: TRBD1; clone_size: few; j_call: TRBJ2-7; v_call: TRBV7-6
cdr3_nt: TGCGCCAGCAGCTGGGGACAGTTTTCTCCAGATACGCAGTATTTT; cdr3_aa: CASSWGQFSPDTQYF; d_call: TRBD1; clone_size: .; j_call: TRBJ2-3; v_call: TRBV5-1